This T cell receptor beta chain originates from a study of T cells in Graves' hyperthyroidism and ophthalmopathy. The V end was cut by 3 bases, the J end by 4 bases, with 12 bases between. The CDR3 loop spans 13 amino acids. Germline V gene lookup returns CDR1 DFQATT and CDR2 SNEGSKA (reference sequence). This clonotype was seen a handful of times. Its antigen is undetermined. Study conclusions and caveats: Median prediction lead before ophthalmopathy onset was about 6.7 months with the model. Ophthalmopathy stood apart from stable hyperthyroidism in a 13 V-J model. Also found in blood were most expanded thyroid clonotypes above 0.001.

TCR beta CDR3 sequences were amplified from RNA transcripts. The HTBI set primed first-round TCR CDR3 RT-PCR. One entry per CDR3 protein results from TCRdb running MiXCR on the multiplex PCR reads. Of about 420,000 distinct CDR3 sequences in the sample, about a sixth were seen once. Sequenced: blood. The clonotype was recovered from a woman under 30 with Graves' hyperthyroidism. The chain recombines TRBV20-1 with TRBJ1-1; D is unclear. CDR3: CSARRARVTEAFF. For the CDR3, the DNA is TGCAGTGCTAGGAGGGCGCGGGTCACTGAAGCTTTCTTT.